There are a few counts of the clone carrying this TCR beta chain. Its antigen is as yet unknown. This specimen includes other DNA sequences encoding the same CDR3. V shed 0 bases, J shed 7 bases, and the junction held 6 bases outside the gene matches. Germline-derived CDR1 and CDR2 are LGHNA and YSLEER. The CDR3 totals 16 residues. The entry originates in a study of siplizumab effects on memory and regulatory T cells. Study results and caveats: The diversity of naive T cells seemed greater than that of memory cells, and their alloresponse contribution seemed major.

Approximately 10^5 TCR templates were measured in each sample. Data came from immunoSEQ multiplex PCR; TCRdb stores just in-frame clones and leaves some out. The sample lists around 100,000 clones; over 90% were seen once. V and J are TRBV4-3 and TRBJ1-4, with TRBD1 identical over 9 bases. The receptor's source is a human donor in good health. Sequencing was performed on Tregs sorted from blood. CDR3 sequence: CASSQDWTGATEKLFF. The CDR3, as DNA: TGCGCCAGCAGCCAAGATTGGACAGGGGCTACTGAAAAACTGTTTTTT.